These 16 T cell receptor beta chains were all obtained from the same sample, sequenced in a study of cytomegalovirus exposure and HLA in healthy donors. Primers for the PCR totalled 60 Vbeta and 13 Jbeta. Clones were sequenced by immunoSEQ multiplex PCR, and TCRdb holds only the in-frame ones, with some missing. Of about 110,000 clones detected, 55% to 75% appear once; the ten largest clones hold 8.2%. Source material: PBMCs. These TCRs come from a woman aged 40 to 49 in good health and CMV-seropositive.

This clone was seen once. V is TRBV13 and J is TRBJ2-7; TRBD1 aligns across 7 bases. Germline lookup yields CDR1 PRHDT and CDR2 FYEKMQ (reference sequence). V lost 3 bases, J lost 7 bases, and 6 bases stayed unmatched. CDR3 length: 13 amino acids. CDR3 residues: CASSLGQYLEQYF. DNA of the CDR3: TGTGCCAGCAGCTTGGGACAGTATCTTGAGCAGTACTTC.

The chain is built from TRBV5-5 and TRBJ2-7; D possibly corresponds to TRBD1 (5 bases). The germline V gene has CDR1 SGHKS and CDR2 YYEKEE (reference sequence). The CDR3 totals 16 residues. V lost 4 bases and J lost 0, with 17 bases in between. This CDR3 reads CASSPLRTSSSYEQYF. The CDR3 DNA follows: TGTGCCAGCAGCCCACTGCGGACATCGAGCTCCTACGAGCAGTACTTC.

Points on this clone: This may be a read error, as it is one base from a much larger clone. This chain uses TRBV7-2 with TRBJ1-1; TRBD1 aligns across 7 bases. Trimming at V came to 4 bases and at J to 3 bases, leaving 2 bases not matched to a gene. Germline CDR1 reads SGHTA; CDR2 reads FQGNSA. This CDR3 has 13 amino acids. The CDR3 bases are TGTGCCAGCAGCTCCCAGGGGGACACTGAAGCTTTCTTT. Encoded protein: CASSSQGDTEAFF.

The rearrangement joins TRBV4-3 to TRBJ1-1; TRBD1 is a possible D gene (6 bases). Germline lookup yields CDR1 LGHNA and CDR2 YSLEER. There are 14 residues in the CDR3. V lost 4 bases and J lost 8, with 17 bases in between. CDR3 loop: CASSPLSDRSEAFF. The CDR3 coding sequence is TGCGCCAGCAGCCCTCTTTCTGACAGGTCGGAAGCTTTCTTT.

The chain uses TRBV25-1 and TRBJ1-6, with D possibly matching TRBD1 (6 bases). V shed 6 bases and J shed 7 bases, with 13 bases lying between them. Germline lookup yields CDR1 MGHDK and CDR2 SYGVNS. The CDR3 sequence is 14 residues long. The CDR3 loop is CASSETGYNSPLHF. The CDR3 DNA reads TGTGCCAGCAGCGAGACAGGCTACAATTCACCCCTCCACTTT.

J is TRBJ2-1 and V is TRBV7-2, with TRBD2 identical over 7 bases. V lost 5 bases and J lost 5; bases outside the gene matches: 6. This CDR3 contains 14 residues. Germline assignment: CDR1 SGHTA and CDR2 FQGNSA. The CDR3 region is CASSLWGGDNEQFF. The CDR3 coding sequence is TGTGCCAGCAGCCTTTGGGGGGGGGACAATGAGCAGTTCTTC.

The V gene is TRBV5-1, the J gene TRBJ2-3; 10 bases align to TRBD1. This CDR3 comprises 15 residues. V lost 5 bases to trimming and J lost 4 bases; unmatched junction nucleotides: 7. CDR1 is SGHRS, CDR2 YFSETQ, per germline. The CDR3 protein is CASRRQGAGPDTQYF. CDR3 DNA sequence: TGCGCCAGCAGGAGACAGGGGGCGGGTCCAGATACGCAGTATTTT.

This clone came up a few times. The rearrangement joins TRBV6-4 to TRBJ1-1; D not certain. Trimming took 5 bases from V and 3 from J, leaving 10 bases between them. CDR3 length: 13 amino acids. Germline V CDR1 and CDR2: MRHNA, SNTAGT. In DNA form, the CDR3 reads TGTGCCAGCAGTTTTACAGCTTACACTGAAGCTTTCTTT. Amino acids: CASSFTAYTEAFF.

The CDR3: CASSQASLDRSSYNEQFF. DNA of the CDR3: TGTGCCAGCAGCCAAGCCTCACTTGACCGGAGCTCCTACAATGAGCAGTTCTTC. The genes are TRBV4-2 and TRBJ2-1; D ambiguous. Germline V gene sequence: CDR1 LGHNA, CDR2 YNFKEQ. The CDR3 totals 18 residues. V was trimmed by 1 base and J by 0 bases, leaving 16 bases between them.

This chain links TRBV5-1 with TRBJ2-7; 7 bases agree with TRBD1. Germline-derived CDR1 and CDR2 are SGHRS and YFSETQ. V shed 0 bases, J shed 5 bases, and the junction held 8 bases outside the gene matches. This CDR3 region has 15 residues. The CDR3: CASSLGSKGAHEQYF. In nucleotides, the CDR3 is TGCGCCAGCAGCTTGGGTTCCAAGGGGGCACACGAGCAGTACTTC.

The chain employs TRBV5-4 and TRBJ2-1, with D maybe TRBD2 (6 bases). Per the germline V gene, CDR1 is SGHNT and CDR2 is YYREEE (reference sequence). V dropped 0 bases and J dropped 4 bases, with 14 bases sitting between them. The CDR3 consists of 16 residues. CDR3: CASSLEGGVGYNEQFF. In DNA form, the CDR3 reads TGTGCCAGCAGCTTGGAAGGCGGGGTAGGGTACAATGAGCAGTTCTTC.

This clone came up once. One junction end disagrees with the germline gene, perhaps due to a read error. The gene calls are TRBV11-1 and TRBJ1-5; 8 nucleotides agree with TRBD1. The CDR3 extends over 18 amino acids. Germline assignment: CDR1 SGHAT and CDR2 FQDESV (reference sequence). CDR3 region: CASSLVYPTGDSNQPQHF. In nucleotides, the CDR3 is TGTGCCAGTAGCTTAGTATACCCGACAGGGGACAGCAATCAGCCCCAGCATTTT. Full variable domain (remainder filled in from reference TRBV11-1 and TRBJ1-5): EAEVAQSPRYKITEKSQAVAFWCDPISGHATLYWYRQILGQGPELLVQFQDESVVDDSQLPKDRFSAERLKGVDSTLKIQPAELGDSAMYLCASSLVYPTGDSNQPQHFGDGTRLSIL.

The sample holds a few counts of this clone. The chain carries TRBV19 and TRBJ1-4; a weak D match, TRBD1 (5 bases). The CDR3 consists of 14 residues. V was shortened by 4 bases and J by 3 bases, with 9 bases between the two germline ends. Germline CDR1 and CDR2: LNHDA and SQIVND (reference sequence). CDR3 DNA: TGTGCCAGTAGTAAGCGGGGCGCTAATGAAAAACTGTTTTTT. Its protein is CASSKRGANEKLFF.

This chain links TRBV29-1 with TRBJ2-3; D might be TRBD1 (5 bases). The germline V and J ends were trimmed by 4 bases and 4 bases, with 18 bases remaining between them. This CDR3 comprises 15 residues. In germline, CDR1 is SQVTM, CDR2 ANQGSEA. CDR3 amino acids: CSVVRGLHESDTQYF. The CDR3 region has the DNA TGCAGCGTTGTTAGGGGTTTGCACGAATCAGATACGCAGTATTTT.

This chain uses TRBV29-1 with TRBJ1-4; tentatively, D is TRBD1 (6 bases). V was pared by 3 bases and J by 8 bases, with 13 bases between. CDR1 and CDR2 (germline): SQVTM, ANQGSEA. The CDR3 consists of 13 residues. CDR3 sequence: CSVERGGGEKLFF. DNA of the CDR3: TGCAGCGTTGAGAGGGGGGGAGGCGAAAAACTGTTTTTT.

The chain carries TRBV7-8 and TRBJ2-5; D remains unclear. V lost 6 bases to trimming and J lost 4 bases, with 15 bases between them. The CDR3 is made up of 14 amino acids. The germline V gene encodes CDR1 SGHVS and CDR2 FQNEAQ. The CDR3, as DNA: TGTGCCAGCAGTCGCCTTACCTCGGGAGAGACCCAGTACTTC. Translation: CASSRLTSGETQYF.